This T cell receptor beta chain was documented in a study of blood T cell repertoires in COVID-19 (TCRdb year 2020). Study-wide context: Samples from collaborators originated in the United States, Italy and Spain and spanned both the acute and convalescent phases of COVID-19. The prospective study material was composed of cDNA or gDNA derived from T cells, B-cell-depleted T cells, or PBMCs. A de-identified subject ID, COVID-19 status, age in years and sex were almost always included in the sample metadata. The dataset comprised deeply sampled blood TCRbeta repertoires from subjects exposed to, actively infected with, or recovered from COVID-19. The repertoires were released in a freely available public database intended as a resource for research on the immune response to SARS-CoV-2. Samples were obtained from the ongoing ImmuneRACE study (first 160 participants) and from 950 to 1,500 subjects provided by 6 global collaborators. HLA class I and class II types, where available, came from metadata supplied by the sample provider rather than from assay-based typing. Overall study outcomes, separate from this receptor: The quantity of clinical and demographic metadata differed by source and by participant and was supplied without curation.

As concerns this clone: Its antigen is currently not known. No base qualities exist here, and no much larger clone lies one base off it.

The immunoSEQ Assay, a bias-controlled multiplex PCR, was used to amplify TCRbeta CDR3 regions from genomic DNA. As for the original processing: The number of nucleated cells in each sample was estimated by amplification of reference gene primers within the assay. To quantify the absolute abundance of each unique TCRbeta CDR3 rearrangement, sequence reads were collapsed and filtered. Productive Simpson clonality was computed per sample as the square root of Simpson's diversity index over productive rearrangements. TCRdb obtained this table from immuneACCESS and retained in-frame rearrangements with V and J assigned. These tables miss some clones; where compared with another copy, unresolved V genes account for less than half of the shortfall, and the remainder is unexplained. V, J and clone size derive from that table, while D and trimming were established from the DNA sequence. The sample contains approximately 280,000 clones, around 91% of them found a single time. The ten largest clones capture 12% of the sample.

The collaborating institutions used their own protocols to collect whole blood in K2EDTA tubes. For TCRbeta analysis, collaborators shipped samples in one of three forms: frozen whole blood, isolated PBMCs, or DNA extracted from either of those sample types. Taken from the germline V gene (reference sequence), the CDR1 and CDR2 loops are LNHDA and SQIVND. Trimming removed 3 bases from V and 0 bases from J, leaving 12 bases between the germline ends. The CDR3 covers 16 residues, taking in both the cysteine and the phenylalanine. CDR3 DNA is the only sequence kept; it has 48 bases, read in frame from the first base.

Sequenced: peripheral blood. The chain is made from TRBV19 and TRBJ2-1; the D gene identity is not certain. The sequence was obtained from a woman aged 55 to 70 with acute or convalescent COVID-19. CDR3 region: CASSIGDGYSYNEQFF. The DNA is as follows: TGTGCCAGTAGTATCGGTGACGGGTACTCCTACAATGAGCAGTTCTTC.